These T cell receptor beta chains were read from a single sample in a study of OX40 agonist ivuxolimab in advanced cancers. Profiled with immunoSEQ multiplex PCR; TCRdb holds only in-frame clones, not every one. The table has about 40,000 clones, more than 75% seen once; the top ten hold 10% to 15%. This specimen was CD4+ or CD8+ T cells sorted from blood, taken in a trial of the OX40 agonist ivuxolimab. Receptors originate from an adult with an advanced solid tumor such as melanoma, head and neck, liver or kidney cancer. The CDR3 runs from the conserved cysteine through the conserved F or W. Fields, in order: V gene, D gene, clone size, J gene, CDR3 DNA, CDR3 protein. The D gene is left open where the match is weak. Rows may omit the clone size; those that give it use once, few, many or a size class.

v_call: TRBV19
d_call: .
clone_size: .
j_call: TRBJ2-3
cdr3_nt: TGTGCCAGTAGTTTGGGGTGGACGCAGTATTTT
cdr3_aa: CASSLGWTQYF

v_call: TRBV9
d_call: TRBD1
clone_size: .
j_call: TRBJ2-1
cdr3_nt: TGTGCCAGCAGCGGTGGGACAGGGTTCTCTGAGCAGTTCTTC
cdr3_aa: CASSGGTGFSEQFF

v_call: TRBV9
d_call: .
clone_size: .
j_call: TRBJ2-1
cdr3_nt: TGTGCAGTGAAGGGGAGCTCCTACAATGAGCAGTTCTTC
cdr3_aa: CAVKGSSYNEQFF

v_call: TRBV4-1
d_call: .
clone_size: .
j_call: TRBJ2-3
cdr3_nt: TGCGCCAGCAGCCAAGGGGCTATAAGACCAGATACGCAGTATTTT
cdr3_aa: CASSQGAIRPDTQYF

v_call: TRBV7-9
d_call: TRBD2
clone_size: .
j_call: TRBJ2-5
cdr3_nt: TGTGCCAGCAGCTTAGCTAGCGGGGGCCCGAAGACCCAGTACTTC
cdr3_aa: CASSLASGGPKTQYF

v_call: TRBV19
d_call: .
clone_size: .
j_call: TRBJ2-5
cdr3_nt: TGTGCCAGTAGTATAGACGTCGAAGAGACCCAGTACTTC
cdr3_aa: CASSIDVEETQYF

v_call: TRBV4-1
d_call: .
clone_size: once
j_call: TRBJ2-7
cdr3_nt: TGCGCCAGCAGCCAAGATGCCGGCTACGAGCAGTACTTC
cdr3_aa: CASSQDAGYEQYF

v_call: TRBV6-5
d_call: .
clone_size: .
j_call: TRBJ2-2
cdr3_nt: TGTGCCAGCAGTTACGGGACGGAACCTCCCGGGGAGCTGTTTTTT
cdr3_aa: CASSYGTEPPGELFF

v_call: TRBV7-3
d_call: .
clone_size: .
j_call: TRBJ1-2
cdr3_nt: TGTGCCAGCAGCCCCGACGGGCAAGCTAACTATGGCTACACCTTC
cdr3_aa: CASSPDGQANYGYTF

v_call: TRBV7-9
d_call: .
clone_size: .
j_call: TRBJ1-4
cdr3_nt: TGTGCCAGCAGCTTAGCGATGGGGGCGAGTAATGAAAAACTGTTTTTT
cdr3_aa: CASSLAMGASNEKLFF

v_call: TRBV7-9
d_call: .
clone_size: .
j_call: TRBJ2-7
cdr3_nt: TGTGCCAGCAGCTCAATCTATGGTGGGGCTACCGTCTACGAGCAGTACTTT
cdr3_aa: CASSSIYGGATVYEQYF

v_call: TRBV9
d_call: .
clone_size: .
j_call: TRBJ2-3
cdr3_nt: TGTGCCAGCAGCGTAGAGTGGGGGGGCTTTGATACGCAGTATTTT
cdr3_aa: CASSVEWGGFDTQYF

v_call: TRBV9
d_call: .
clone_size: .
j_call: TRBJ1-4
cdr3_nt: TGTGCCAGCAGCGCTCCTTCCAATGAAAAACTGTTTTTT
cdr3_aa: CASSAPSNEKLFF

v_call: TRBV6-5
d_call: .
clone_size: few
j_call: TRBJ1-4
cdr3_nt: TGTGCCAGCAGTTACATGCTGAATGGGGCTGAAAAACTGTTTTTT
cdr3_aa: CASSYMLNGAEKLFF

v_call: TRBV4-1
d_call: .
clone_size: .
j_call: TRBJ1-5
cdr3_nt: TGCGCCAGCAGCCACCCCGATGGGAAGGGGGGACGGCAGCCCCAGCATTTT
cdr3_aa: CASSHPDGKGGRQPQHF

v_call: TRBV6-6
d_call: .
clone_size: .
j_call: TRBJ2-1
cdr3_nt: TGTGCCAGCAGCCCTCCGGGAGATGAGCAGTTCTTC
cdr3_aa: CASSPPGDEQFF

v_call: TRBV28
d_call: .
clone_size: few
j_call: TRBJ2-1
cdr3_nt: TGTGCCAGCAGTTTATTATCCTGGGGGATCGAAAAGAATGAGCAGTTCTTC
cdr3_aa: CASSLLSWGIEKNEQFF

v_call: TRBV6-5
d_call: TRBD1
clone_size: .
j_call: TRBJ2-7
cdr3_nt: TGTGCCAGCAGTCCGGGACAGCACTACGAGCAGTACTTC
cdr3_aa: CASSPGQHYEQYF

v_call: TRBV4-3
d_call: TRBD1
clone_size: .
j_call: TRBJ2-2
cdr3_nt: TGCGCCAGCAGCCAAGAAATTAGGACAGGGGGCACCGCCGGGGAGCTGTTTTTT
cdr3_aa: CASSQEIRTGGTAGELFF

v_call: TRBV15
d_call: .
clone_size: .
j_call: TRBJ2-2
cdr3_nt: TGTGCCACCAGCAGAGATGGGGGGAACACCGGGGAGCTGTTTTTT
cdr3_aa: CATSRDGGNTGELFF

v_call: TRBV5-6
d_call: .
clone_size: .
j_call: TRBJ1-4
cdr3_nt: TGTGCCAGCAGCTTGGGAGGCGGACAGCTTAAACTGTTTTTT
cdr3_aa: CASSLGGGQLKLFF

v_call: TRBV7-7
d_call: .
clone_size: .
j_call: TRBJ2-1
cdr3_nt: TGTGCCAGCAGCCCTTTGGGTCCGGGAAATGAGCAGTTCTTC
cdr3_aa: CASSPLGPGNEQFF

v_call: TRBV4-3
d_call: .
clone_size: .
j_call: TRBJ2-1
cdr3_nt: TGCGCCAGCAGCCAAGAAACGGTGGACAATGAGCAGTTCTTC
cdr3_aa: CASSQETVDNEQFF

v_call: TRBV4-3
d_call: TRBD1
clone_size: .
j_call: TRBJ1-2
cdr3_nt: TGCGCCAGCAGCCAGACTCCGGGACAGGGCGTTTCTCTTGATGGCTACACCTTC
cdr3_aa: CASSQTPGQGVSLDGYTF

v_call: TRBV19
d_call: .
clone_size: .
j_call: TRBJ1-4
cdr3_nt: TGTGCCAGTAGTATCCCACCTACAGAGGTGTTTTTT
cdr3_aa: CASSIPPTEVFF

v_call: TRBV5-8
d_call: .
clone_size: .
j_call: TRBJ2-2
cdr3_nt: TGTGCCAGCAGCTTTGGAAGGCCCGGGGAGCTGTTTTTT
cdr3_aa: CASSFGRPGELFF

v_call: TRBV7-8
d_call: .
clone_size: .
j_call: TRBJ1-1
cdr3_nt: TGTGCCAGCAGCTTGGGGAGGGCCACTGAAGCTTTCTTT
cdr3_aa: CASSLGRATEAFF

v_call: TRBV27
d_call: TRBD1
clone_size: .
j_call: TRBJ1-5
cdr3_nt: TGTGCCAGCAGTCCCCAGGGGGCAGGACAGCCCCAGCATTTT
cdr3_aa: CASSPQGAGQPQHF

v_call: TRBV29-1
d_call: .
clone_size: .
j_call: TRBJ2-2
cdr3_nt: TGCAGCGTTGATTCAGGGTTGGGTACCGGGGAGCTGTTTTTT
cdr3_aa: CSVDSGLGTGELFF

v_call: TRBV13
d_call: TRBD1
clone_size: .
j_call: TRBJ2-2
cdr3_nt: TGTGCCAGCAGCTTGACAGGGGAAACGAACACCGGGGAGCTGTTTTTT
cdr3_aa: CASSLTGETNTGELFF

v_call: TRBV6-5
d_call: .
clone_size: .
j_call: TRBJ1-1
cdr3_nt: TGTGCCAGCACTCCCGGGGGCAACACTGAAGCTTTCTTT
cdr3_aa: CASTPGGNTEAFF

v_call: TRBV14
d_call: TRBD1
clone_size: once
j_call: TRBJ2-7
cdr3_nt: TGTGCCAGCAGCCAAGATCAAGGGGGCCACGAGCAGTACTTC
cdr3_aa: CASSQDQGGHEQYF

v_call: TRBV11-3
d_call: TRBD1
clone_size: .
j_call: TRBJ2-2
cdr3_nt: TGTGCCAGCAGCTCAGGGGGTTTCGGGGAGCTGTTTTTT
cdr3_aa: CASSSGGFGELFF

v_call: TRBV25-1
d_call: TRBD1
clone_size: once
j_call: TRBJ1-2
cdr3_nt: TGTGCCAGCAACGAGGGGGCGAGGGGTGGCTACACCTTC
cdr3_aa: CASNEGARGGYTF

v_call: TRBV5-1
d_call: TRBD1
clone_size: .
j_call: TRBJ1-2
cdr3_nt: TGCGCCAGCAGCTCCCTACAGGGGACCTCGAGGGGCTACACCTTC
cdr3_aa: CASSSLQGTSRGYTF

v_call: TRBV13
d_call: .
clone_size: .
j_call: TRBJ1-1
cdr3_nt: TGTGCCAGCAGCTTATCAGAGGGCAGGGACACTGAAGCTTTCTTT
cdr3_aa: CASSLSEGRDTEAFF

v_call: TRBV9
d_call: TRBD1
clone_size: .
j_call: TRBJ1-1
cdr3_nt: TGTGCCAGCAGCAGGACAGGGGGATCGGGCACTGAAGCTTTCTTT
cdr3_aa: CASSRTGGSGTEAFF

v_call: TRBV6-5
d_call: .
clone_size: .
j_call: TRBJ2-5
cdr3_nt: TGTGCCAGCAGTTACTCGCCCGGGGGCCAAGAGACCCAGTACTTC
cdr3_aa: CASSYSPGGQETQYF

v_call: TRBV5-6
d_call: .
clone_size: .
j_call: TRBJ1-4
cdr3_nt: TGTGCCAGCAGCTCGCAGACCCAATTCCCAAAACTGTTTTTT
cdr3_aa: CASSSQTQFPKLFF

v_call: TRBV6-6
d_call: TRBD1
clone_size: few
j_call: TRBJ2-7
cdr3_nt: TGTGCCAGCGGACAGGCTGGATACGAGCAGTACTTC
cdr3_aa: CASGQAGYEQYF

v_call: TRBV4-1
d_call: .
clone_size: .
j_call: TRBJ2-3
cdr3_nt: TGCGCCAGCAGCCAAGTTGGACCTGGCGATACGCAGTATTTT
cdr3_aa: CASSQVGPGDTQYF

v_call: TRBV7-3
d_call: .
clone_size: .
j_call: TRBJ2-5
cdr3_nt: TGTGCCAGCAGCTTAATCCCAGGGGGGGAGACCCAGTACTTC
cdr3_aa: CASSLIPGGETQYF

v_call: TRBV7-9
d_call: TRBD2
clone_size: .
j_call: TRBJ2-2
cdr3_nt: TGTGCCAGCAGCTGGGGGGGCACCGGGGAGCTGTTTTTT
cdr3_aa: CASSWGGTGELFF

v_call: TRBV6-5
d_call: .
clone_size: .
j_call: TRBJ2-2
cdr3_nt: TGTGCCAGCAGTTACTCAAGGACCGGCAATACCGGGGAGCTGTTTTTT
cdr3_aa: CASSYSRTGNTGELFF

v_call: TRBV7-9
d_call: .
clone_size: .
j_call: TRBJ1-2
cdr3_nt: TGTGCCAGCAGCCCTGTAACAGAGATCCTACGGTCCTATGGCTACACCTTC
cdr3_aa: CASSPVTEILRSYGYTF

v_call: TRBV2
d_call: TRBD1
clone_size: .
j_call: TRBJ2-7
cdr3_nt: TGTGCCAGCAGTGTTTCCAGGGGGCGCGAGCAGTACTTC
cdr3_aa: CASSVSRGREQYF

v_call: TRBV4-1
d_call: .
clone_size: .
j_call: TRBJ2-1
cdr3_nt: TGCGCCAGCAGCCAAGGGGTTCGCGGTGAGCAGTTCTTC
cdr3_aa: CASSQGVRGEQFF

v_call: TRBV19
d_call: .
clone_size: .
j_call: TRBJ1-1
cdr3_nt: TGTGCCAGTAGTATCTCGTACATGACTATCTCGAACACTGAAGCTTTCTTT
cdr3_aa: CASSISYMTISNTEAFF

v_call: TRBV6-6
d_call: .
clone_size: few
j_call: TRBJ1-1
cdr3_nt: TGTGCCAGCAGCCCCGACGGTGACTTTGAAGCTTTCTTT
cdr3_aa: CASSPDGDFEAFF

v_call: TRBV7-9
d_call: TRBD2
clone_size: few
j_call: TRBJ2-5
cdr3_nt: TGTGCCAGCAGCTTAAACCCCCTAGCGGGGGAAGAGACCCAGTACTTC
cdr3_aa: CASSLNPLAGEETQYF